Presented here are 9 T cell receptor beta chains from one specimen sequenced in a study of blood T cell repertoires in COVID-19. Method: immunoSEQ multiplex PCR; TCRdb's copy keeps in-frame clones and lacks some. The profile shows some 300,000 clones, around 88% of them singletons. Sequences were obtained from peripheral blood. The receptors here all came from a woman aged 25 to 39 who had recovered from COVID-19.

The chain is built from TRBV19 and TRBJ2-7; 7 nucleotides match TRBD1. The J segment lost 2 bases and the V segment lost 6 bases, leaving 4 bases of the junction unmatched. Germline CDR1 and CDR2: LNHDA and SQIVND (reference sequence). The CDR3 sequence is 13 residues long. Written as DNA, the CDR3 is TGTGCCAGTAGCGAGACAGGGCCCTACGAGCAGTACTTC. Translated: CASSETGPYEQYF.

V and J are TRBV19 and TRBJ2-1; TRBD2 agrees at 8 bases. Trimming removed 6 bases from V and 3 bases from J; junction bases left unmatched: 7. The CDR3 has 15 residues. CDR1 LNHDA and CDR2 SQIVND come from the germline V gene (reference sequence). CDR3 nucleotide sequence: TGTGCCAGTAGAGTAGCGGGGACCCTCTACAATGAGCAGTTCTTC. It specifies CASRVAGTLYNEQFF.

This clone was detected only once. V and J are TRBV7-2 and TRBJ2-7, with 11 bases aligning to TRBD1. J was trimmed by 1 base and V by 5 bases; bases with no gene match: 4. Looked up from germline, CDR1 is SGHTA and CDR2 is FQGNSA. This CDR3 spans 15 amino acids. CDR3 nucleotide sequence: TGTGCCAGCAGCACCGGGACAGGGGGGTCCTACGAGCAGTACTTC. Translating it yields CASSTGTGGSYEQYF.

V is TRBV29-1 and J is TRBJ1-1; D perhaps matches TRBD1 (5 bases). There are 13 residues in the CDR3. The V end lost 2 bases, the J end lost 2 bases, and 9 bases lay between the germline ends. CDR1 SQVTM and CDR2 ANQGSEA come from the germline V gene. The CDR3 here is CSVELGENTEAFF. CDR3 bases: TGCAGCGTTGAACTAGGGGAAAACACTGAAGCTTTCTTT.

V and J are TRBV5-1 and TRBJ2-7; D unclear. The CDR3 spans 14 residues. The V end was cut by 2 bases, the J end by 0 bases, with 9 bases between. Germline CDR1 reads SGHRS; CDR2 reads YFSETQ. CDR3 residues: CASSFTESSYEQYF. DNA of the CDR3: TGCGCCAGCAGCTTTACTGAAAGCTCCTACGAGCAGTACTTC.

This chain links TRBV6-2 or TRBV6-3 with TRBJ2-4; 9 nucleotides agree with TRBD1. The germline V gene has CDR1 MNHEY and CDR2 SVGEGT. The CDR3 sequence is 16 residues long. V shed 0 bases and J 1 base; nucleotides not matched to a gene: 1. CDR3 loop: CASSYSTGGAKNIQYF. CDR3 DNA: TGTGCCAGCAGTTACTCTACAGGGGGCGCCAAAAACATTCAGTACTTC.

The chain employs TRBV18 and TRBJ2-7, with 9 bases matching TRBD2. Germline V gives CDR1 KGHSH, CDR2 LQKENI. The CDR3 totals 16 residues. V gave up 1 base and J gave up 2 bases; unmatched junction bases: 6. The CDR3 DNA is TGTGCCAGCTCACCACGTCAGCGGGGGGCAACCTACGAGCAGTACTTC. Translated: CASSPRQRGATYEQYF. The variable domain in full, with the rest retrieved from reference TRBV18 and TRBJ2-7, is NAGVMQNPRHLVRRRGQEARLRCSPMKGHSHVYWYRQLPEEGLKFMVYLQKENIIDESGMPKERFSAEFPKEGPSILRIQQVVRGDSAAYFCASSPRQRGATYEQYFGPGTRLTVT.

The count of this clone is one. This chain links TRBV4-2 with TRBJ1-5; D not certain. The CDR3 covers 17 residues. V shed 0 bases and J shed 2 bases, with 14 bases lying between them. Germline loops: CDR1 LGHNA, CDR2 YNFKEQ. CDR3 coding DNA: TGTGCCAGCAGCCAAGATGAGGGCGGGAATCGCAATCAGCCCCAGCATTTT. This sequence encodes CASSQDEGGNRNQPQHF.

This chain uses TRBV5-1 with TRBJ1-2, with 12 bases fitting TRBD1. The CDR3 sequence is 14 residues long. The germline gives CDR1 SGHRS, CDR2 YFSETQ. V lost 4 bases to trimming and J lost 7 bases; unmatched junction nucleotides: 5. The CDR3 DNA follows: TGCGCCAGCAGCATCGGGACAGGGGGCGTTGGCTACACCTTC. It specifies CASSIGTGGVGYTF.